The clone carrying this TCR beta chain was observed a single time. Its antigen is not known. This CDR3 contains 18 residues. Germline CDR1 MGHRA, CDR2 YSYEKL. V gave up 0 bases and J gave up 3 bases, with 20 bases separating them. The sample comes from a study of PD-1 blockade in classical Hodgkin lymphoma. Broader study findings: Still unresolved is the cause of the repertoire differences, which may be disease activity or prior therapy.

Time point reported: newly diagnosed, previously untreated cHL patient sample. Purification of CD4+ T cells from thawed PBMCs was performed via magnetic negative selection. Libraries were prepared by immunoSEQ multiplex PCR; TCRdb keeps only in-frame clonotypes and omits some of them. The sample yields some 28,000 clones, roughly 90% seen once. The sequence was collected from a human donor with classical Hodgkin lymphoma. J is TRBJ2-5 and V is TRBV4-1; D call uncertain. The sample comprised CD4+ T cells from blood. The CDR3 here is CASSQEAPGVYQEETQYF. The DNA for the CDR3 is TGCGCCAGCAGCCAAGAGGCCCCAGGCGTCTACCAGGAAGAGACCCAGTACTTC.